Shown below are 29 T cell receptor beta chains from a single sample sequenced in a study of Graves' ophthalmopathy and Graves' hyperthyroidism. Amplifying from RNA transcripts, the study obtained TCR beta CDR3 regions. HTBI primers served in a first-round RT-PCR, which a second-round multiplex PCR followed. TCRdb fed the multiplex PCR reads into MiXCR, producing one record per CDR3 protein. Among around 670,000 distinct CDR3 sequences listed, 40% were seen once. Material for sequencing was peripheral blood. Every receptor here comes from an adult man with Graves' ophthalmopathy.

The table lists this clonotype with a count of one. One end of the junction varies from germline; a read error may be responsible. This chain joins TRBV7-9 and TRBJ1-1; TRBD1 matches 10 bases. The germline gives CDR1 SEHNR, CDR2 FQNEAQ (reference sequence). The CDR3 length is 14 residues. CDR3 bases: TGTGCCAACAGCCCGGACAGGGGGGACACTGAAGCTTTCTTT. Amino acids: CANSPDRGDTEAFF.

This clonotype was detected once. The junction does not match germline at one end; this may be a read error. The rearrangement uses TRBV11-2 and TRBJ2-7; D gene uncertain. Looked up from germline, CDR1 is SGHAT and CDR2 is FQNNGV. CDR3 length equals 15 residues. CDR3 sequence (DNA): TGTGCCAGCCGCTTAGGTGGCGGAACCTCCTACGAGCAGTACTTC. Translated: CASRLGGGTSYEQYF.

As for this clonotype: A junction end diverges from the germline sequence, so it may reflect a read error. The chain has TRBV19 and TRBJ2-5; tentatively, D is TRBD2 (6 bases). The CDR3 length is 12 residues. Germline V gene sequence: CDR1 LNHDA, CDR2 SQIVND (reference sequence). The CDR3: CASSMTGEIQYF. The DNA of the CDR3 is TGTGCCAGTAGTATGACGGGAGAGATCCAGTACTTC.

This clonotype was seen many times. V is TRBV7-9 and J is TRBJ1-6, with D unresolved. This CDR3 contains 14 residues. Trimming stripped 5 bases from V and 7 bases from J, with 12 bases between. Germline V gene lookup returns CDR1 SEHNR and CDR2 FQNEAQ (reference sequence). CDR3 loop: CASSRNAGNSPLHF. The CDR3 DNA follows: TGTGCCAGCAGCAGGAACGCGGGGAATTCACCCCTCCACTTT.

This clonotype came up many times. The rearrangement joins TRBV7-8 to TRBJ1-1, with D possibly matching TRBD1 (5 bases). The ends were cut back, 5 bases at V and 4 bases at J, with 17 bases in the middle. This CDR3 is 15 amino acids long. CDR1 is SGHVS, CDR2 FQNEAQ, per germline. The CDR3 nucleotides are TGTGCCAGCAGCCCCAGGGTCGGTTTCTCCACTGAAGCTTTCTTT. Translating it yields CASSPRVGFSTEAFF.

Comment on this clonotype: An end of the junction differs from the germline gene, which may be a read error. The chain employs TRBV29-1 and TRBJ2-7; D is perhaps TRBD2 (6 bases). Germline V gives CDR1 SQVTM, CDR2 ANQGSEA. The CDR3 has 12 amino acids. CDR3 in amino acids: CAWSPTRNEQYF. In DNA, the CDR3 is TGTGCCTGGAGTCCGACTAGAAACGAGCAGTACTTC.

This clonotype showed up just a few times. V usage is TRBV14 and J usage is TRBJ2-7; the match to TRBD2 covers 15 bases. CDR1 is SGHDN and CDR2 is FVKESK in the germline V gene. There are 15 residues in the CDR3. Germline trimming cut 6 bases from V and 5 bases from J; bases unmatched to any gene: 5. The DNA for the CDR3 is TGTGCCAGCAGTCCAGGGACTAGCGGGAGGCACGAGCAGTACTTC. Its protein product is CASSPGTSGRHEQYF.

The rearrangement joins TRBV25-1 to TRBJ2-7; TRBD2 matches at 13 bases. This CDR3 is built from 16 residues. Germline V gene data show CDR1 as MGHDK and CDR2 as SYGVNS. Trimming at V came to 5 bases and at J to 5 bases, leaving 9 bases not matched to a gene. DNA for the CDR3: TGTGCCAGCAGTTACTTACGGACTAGCGGGGGTGACGAGCAGTACTTC. Amino acids: CASSYLRTSGGDEQYF.

The chain is built from TRBV2 and TRBJ1-6; TRBD1 matches at 9 bases. CDR1 is SNHLY, CDR2 FYNNEI, per germline. The CDR3 is 13 amino acids. J gave up 17 bases and V 7 bases, and 12 bases lay outside the gene matches. The CDR3 bases are TGTGCCAGCACCTACCGGGACAGGGCGTCTTTCCACTTT. Its translation is CASTYRDRASFHF.

Concerning this clonotype: This clone may be a read error of a much larger clone one base away. The chain links TRBV2 to TRBJ2-5; 7 nucleotides line up with TRBD2. Germline lookup yields CDR1 SNHLY and CDR2 FYNNEI. CDR3 length: 14 residues. CDR3 sequence (DNA): TGTGCCAGCAGTGATGGGACTATCCAAGAGGCCCAGTACTTC. Protein product: CASSDGTIQEAQYF.

This sequence joins TRBV12-3 or TRBV12-4 and TRBJ1-1; D unresolved. V was shortened by 3 bases and J by 11 bases, with 13 bases between the two germline ends. This CDR3 comprises 12 residues. The CDR3 sequence is CASSFRREGAFF. For the CDR3, the DNA is TGTGCCAGCAGTTTCCGTAGAGAAGGGGCTTTCTTT.

The rearrangement uses TRBV9 and TRBJ1-1, with TRBD1 matching 7 bases. The CDR3 is made up of 14 amino acids. Looked up from germline, CDR1 is SGDLS and CDR2 is YYNGEE. Trimming cost V 4 bases and J 6 bases; bases outside gene matches: 9. CDR3 sequence: CASSPNRGWAEAFF. In DNA form, the CDR3 reads TGTGCCAGCAGCCCTAACAGGGGTTGGGCTGAAGCTTTCTTT.

This clonotype was observed at least ten times. The chain combines TRBV20-1 with TRBJ1-1; the match to TRBD1 covers 8 bases. Germline V gene sequence: CDR1 DFQATT, CDR2 SNEGSKA (reference sequence). V shed 3 bases, J shed 4 bases, and the junction held 13 bases outside the gene matches. This CDR3 region has 16 residues. CDR3 sequence reads: CSASLRTGYRGTEAFF. In DNA, the CDR3 is TGCAGTGCTAGTTTGCGGACAGGGTATCGGGGCACTGAAGCTTTCTTT.

This clonotype was seen ten or more times. The V call is TRBV7-3, the J call TRBJ2-2; D unresolved. The CDR3 is 13 amino acids. The V gene's germline CDR1 is SGHTA and CDR2 FQGTGA. Trimming removed 5 bases from V and 4 bases from J, with 8 bases in between. This CDR3 is CASSQPGTGELFF. In DNA, the CDR3 is TGTGCCAGCAGCCAACCCGGCACCGGGGAGCTGTTTTTT.

This clonotype has only a few counts. CDR3 region: CASNPRGYGGELFF. As DNA, the CDR3 is TGTGCCAGCAACCCTAGGGGGTATGGCGGGGAGCTGTTTTTT. The rearrangement joins TRBV25-1 to TRBJ2-2, with a possible D match to TRBD1 (6 bases). Trimming cost V 7 bases and J 7 bases, with 16 bases left between them. This CDR3 has 14 amino acids. Germline-derived CDR1 and CDR2 are MGHDK and SYGVNS.

J is TRBJ2-2 and V is TRBV25-1; 10 bases are a match to TRBD2. The V gene's germline CDR1 is MGHDK and CDR2 SYGVNS. This CDR3 comprises 16 residues. J gave up 7 bases and V 5 bases, and 10 bases lay outside the gene matches. This chain's CDR3 is CASSYPSGGAGGELFF. CDR3 DNA: TGTGCCAGCAGTTACCCGAGCGGGGGGGCCGGCGGGGAGCTGTTTTTT.

This clonotype came up a few times. The CDR3: CASSPSGDRDLYGYTF. CDR3 sequence (DNA): TGTGCCAGCAGCCCGTCCGGGGACAGGGATCTCTATGGCTACACCTTC. The chain employs TRBV2 and TRBJ1-2; 9 bases map to TRBD1. The CDR3 sequence is 16 residues long. Trimming took 6 bases from V and 4 from J; bases not matched to a gene: 12. Germline CDR1 SNHLY, CDR2 FYNNEI.

The chain uses TRBV7-2 and TRBJ2-7, with 7 bases lining up with TRBD1. With 4 bases clipped from V and 2 bases from J, the junction kept 8 bases outside the gene matches. Germline V CDR1 and CDR2: SGHTA, FQGNSA. The CDR3 spans 15 residues. Here the CDR3 reads CASSSREGATYEQYF. The CDR3 DNA reads TGTGCCAGCAGCTCACGTGAGGGGGCCACCTACGAGCAGTACTTC.

The chain recombines TRBV11-2 with TRBJ1-2; no reliable D call. The CDR3 sequence is 12 residues long. V lost 5 bases and J lost 7, with 11 bases in between. Germline V gene sequence: CDR1 SGHAT, CDR2 FQNNGV. For the CDR3, the DNA is TGTGCCAGCAGCCTACTATCGTCTGGCTACACCTTC. As protein: CASSLLSSGYTF. Full variable domain (rest looked up from reference TRBV11-2 and TRBJ1-2): EAGVAQSPRYKIIEKRQSVAFWCNPISGHATLYWYQQILGQGPKLLIQFQNNGVVDDSQLPKDRFSAERLKGVDSTLKIQPAKLEDSAVYLCASSLLSSGYTFGSGTRLTVV.

In this sample, this clonotype turned up a few times. The chain recombines TRBV9 with TRBJ2-7; D is ambiguous. The germline gives CDR1 SGDLS, CDR2 YYNGEE. The CDR3 spans 14 residues. Trimming removed 0 bases from V and 1 base from J, with 8 bases in between. The CDR3 sequence is CASSVDTESYEQYF. The CDR3 bases are TGTGCCAGCAGCGTAGATACGGAATCCTACGAGCAGTACTTC.

This clonotype was picked up a small number of times. The CDR3, as DNA: TGTGCCAGCAGCTCCAGGGAGGAGACACCGACCTACGAGCAGTACTTC. This translates into CASSSREETPTYEQYF. The V call is TRBV9, the J call TRBJ2-7; a possible D gene is TRBD2 (6 bases). V lost 4 bases to trimming and J lost 2 bases, with 19 bases between them. The germline CDR1 and CDR2 sequences are SGDLS and YYNGEE. The CDR3 extends over 16 amino acids.

This clonotype was seen repeatedly, ten times or more. The chain employs TRBV9 and TRBJ1-6; D is unclear. The V and J ends lost 0 bases and 7 bases respectively, with 5 bases between them. The CDR3 is made up of 13 amino acids. Per the germline V gene, CDR1 is SGDLS and CDR2 is YYNGEE. The CDR3 nucleotides are TGTGCCAGCAGCGTAGCTCCGAATTCACCCCTCCACTTT. It yields the protein CASSVAPNSPLHF. The full variable domain, completed using reference TRBV9 and TRBJ1-6, is DSGVTQTPKHLITATGQRVTLRCSPRSGDLSVYWYQQSLDQGLQFLIQYYNGEERAKGNILERFSAQQFPDLHSELNLSSLELGDSALYFCASSVAPNSPLHFGNGTRLTVT.

There are many counts of this clonotype. The V gene is TRBV29-1, the J gene TRBJ2-7; maybe TRBD1 (6 bases). Trimming pared 3 bases from V and 2 bases from J, leaving 11 bases between. The CDR3 is 13 amino acids. Germline CDR1 reads SQVTM; CDR2 reads ANQGSEA. The CDR3 loop is CSVESRGAYEQYF. For the CDR3, the DNA is TGCAGCGTTGAGTCCAGGGGAGCCTACGAGCAGTACTTC.

There are many counts of this clonotype. The chain has TRBV9 and TRBJ2-6; no firm D call. Trimming pared 1 base from V and 1 base from J, leaving 6 bases between. The germline gives CDR1 SGDLS, CDR2 YYNGEE. The CDR3 length is 15 residues. CDR3 nucleotide sequence: TGTGCCAGCAGCGTATTGGGGTCTGGGGCCAACGTCCTGACTTTC. This translates into CASSVLGSGANVLTF. Filled out from reference TRBV9 and TRBJ2-6, the complete variable domain reads DSGVTQTPKHLITATGQRVTLRCSPRSGDLSVYWYQQSLDQGLQFLIQYYNGEERAKGNILERFSAQQFPDLHSELNLSSLELGDSALYFCASSVLGSGANVLTFGAGSRLTVL.

The chain recombines TRBV25-1 with TRBJ1-1; D call uncertain. V lost 5 bases and J 11 bases, leaving 15 bases between the germline ends. The CDR3 extends over 12 amino acids. The V gene's germline CDR1 is MGHDK and CDR2 SYGVNS. The CDR3: CASSTTGRAAFF. CDR3 DNA: TGTGCCAGCAGTACCACCGGGAGGGCGGCTTTCTTT.

This clonotype was counted a few times. The V gene is TRBV2, the J gene TRBJ2-3; D may be TRBD1 (6 bases). V lost 7 bases, J lost 2 bases, and 7 bases lay in between. The CDR3 is 12 amino acids. CDR1 is SNHLY and CDR2 is FYNNEI in the germline V gene. As DNA, the CDR3 is TGTGCCAGCAACAGGGACACAGATACGCAGTATTTT. It encodes CASNRDTDTQYF. The whole variable domain, remainder taken from reference TRBV2 and TRBJ2-3, is EPEVTQTPSHQVTQMGQEVILRCVPISNHLYFYWYRQILGQKVEFLVSFYNNEISEKSEIFDDQFSVERPDGSNFTLKIRSTKLEDSAMYFCASNRDTDTQYFGPGTRLTVL.

With respect to this clonotype: A much more abundant neighbour one base away suggests this may be a read error. The chain recombines TRBV29-1 with TRBJ2-7, with a weak D call TRBD1 (5 bases). Looked up from germline, CDR1 is SQVTM and CDR2 is ANQGSEA. The length of the CDR3 is 13 residues. For the CDR3, the DNA is TGCAGCGTTGAAGAGGGCAGGGTTTTCGAGCGGTACTTC. Its protein product is CSVEEGRVFERYF.

J is TRBJ1-1 and V is TRBV25-1; TRBD1 aligns across 9 bases. This CDR3 comprises 12 residues. Germline V gene sequence: CDR1 MGHDK, CDR2 SYGVNS. V shed 5 bases, J shed 13 bases, and the junction held 8 bases outside the gene matches. The CDR3 DNA sequence: TGTGCCAGCAGTACGACCGGGACAGGGAATTTCTTT. Translation gives CASSTTGTGNFF.

V gene TRBV7-3 combines with J gene TRBJ1-1; TRBD1 matches at 10 bases. The length of the CDR3 is 14 residues. V gave up 4 bases and J gave up 7 bases; unmatched junction bases: 6. Germline V gene data show CDR1 as SGHTA and CDR2 as FQGTGA. CDR3 DNA: TGTGCCAGCAGCTCGACAGGGGGCGGGAATGAAGCTTTCTTT. Protein product: CASSSTGGGNEAFF.